This TCR beta chain was identified in a study of cytomegalovirus exposure and HLA in healthy donors (dated by TCRdb to between 2016 and 2019). At the level of the whole study: According to an earlier analysis of 587 of the donors, about 190 million T cells yielded roughly 110 million unique TCR beta sequences and 276 Gb of sequence data. Approximately 300 gigabases of sequencing data and around 80 million unique TCR sequences made up an early release that covered 640 HLA-typed donors. Among the roughly 390 genotyped donors, around 79% belonged to the genetic ancestry cluster associated with self-reported Caucasian donors. The study was designed to test whether signatures of past pathogen exposure could be identified by cataloging public T cell receptors. The study used immunosequencing to profile the T cell repertoires of approximately 690 subjects and linked those repertoires to cytomegalovirus serostatus. Along with the roughly 700-subject first cohort, a separate validation cohort of over a hundred different subjects was used. To predict cytomegalovirus infection status, the study brought together high-throughput TCR immunosequencing, statistical association of individual TCRs with disease status, and machine learning. In a later analysis, previously published TCR beta repertoires from about 640 donors were re-analyzed and high-resolution HLA genotyping was added so that TCR occurrence patterns could be studied. The later analysis used no new phenotypic data to find candidate immune exposures, relying instead on TCR beta sequences and their occurrence across donors. To decide whether each TCR beta V gene segment behaved as functional or pseudogenic, an earlier analysis of over 500 of the donors relied on high-throughput TCR beta sequencing. Donor age, sex, ethnicity and CMV serostatus were compiled alongside the repertoire data. A later genetic analysis used genome-wide SNP genotypes for about 65% of the roughly 700 donors, treating that subset as a discovery cohort. Every repertoire in the discovery cohort had been generated on one and the same sequencing platform. HLA typing covered class I and class II loci at four-digit resolution. Typing coverage varied by locus: about 629-630 donors for A, B, C, DRB1 and DQB1; more than 500 for DQA1; more than 600 for DPA1; around 490 for DPB1. Because of strong linkage in the cohort, four or five DR-DQ haplotypes were treated as single units for association and clustering. Among roughly 370 genotyped donors of the cohort, an average of roughly 240,000 unique TCR beta nucleotide sequences were sequenced per donor, roughly 20% of them non-productive.

Results and caveats for the whole study, not just this receptor: Sequencing depth was assumed to be roughly uniform across donors in the presence/absence analyses, though that assumption may not hold. In a later analysis, HLA-associated TCR beta chains were found to be more clonally expanded and to have lower generation probabilities than equally common non-associated chains. Because HLA typing was missing for some donors at each locus, association tests included only the typed subset. The sequencing pipeline was judged likely to have produced a cluster of highly shared sequence variants as a technical artifact. Across donors, most TCR sequences were observed very rarely, whereas some public TCRs were present in many individuals. The study gave a list of some 150 TCR beta chains associated with cytomegalovirus. Some 15 rarely observed V segments, including chromosome 9 orphons, were excluded from the earlier analysis of some 590 of the donors because counts were too low. Because the 87-base-pair reads could not distinguish some IMGT-functional V segments, including TRBV6-2 and TRBV6-3, those segments were excluded. Assigning TCR associations to individual alleles was difficult when HLA alleles, especially DR and DQ, strongly co-occurred. In a later analysis, 15,000 to 20,000 TCR beta sequences were associated with specific HLA alleles at a false discovery rate of 0.05. In both the original and validation cohorts, the classifier was reported to diagnose cytomegalovirus status with high specificity and sensitivity. Broadly in line with IMGT annotations, most TCR beta V segments showed up in productive rearrangements about 87% or about 30% of the time in an earlier analysis of around 600 of the donors. V-gene and J-gene trimming of TCR beta chains was associated with a missense DCLRE1C variant in a later genetic analysis, and the association was replicated in an independent cohort. Linkage disequilibrium might explain the correlated functional status among segregating V segments, but an unknown experimental factor could not be ruled out. According to a later genetic analysis, donors in an Asian-associated ancestry cluster had fewer N-insertions in productive TCRs than the approximately 630-donor mean. A further reported finding was that TCR beta sequences accurately predicted the HLA-A and HLA-B alleles for most subjects in the first cohort. For the cohort, immune exposure information was limited to CMV serostatus. In a later analysis, most CMV-associated TCR beta chains were found to appear HLA-restricted, with HLA associations seemingly driven largely by CMV exposure. In a later analysis, several top co-occurrence clusters were reported to appear linked to parvovirus B19, influenza, CMV and Epstein-Barr virus. Only TCR beta chains were sequenced in this cohort, and the absence of alpha or paired-chain data limited detectable features. A few of the identified cytomegalovirus-associated TCR beta chains were confirmed in vitro to be specific for cytomegalovirus antigens. In a later analysis, the rate of TCR association differed among HLA loci, with DRB1 alleles having the most associated TCRs and HLA-C alleles having the fewest. The authors suggested that the approach could potentially be extended to other disease states and immunological phenotypes.

Points on this clone: The antigen it binds to is not known. There are no base qualities to consult, and no much larger clone falls within one base.

To prepare the library, the immunoSEQ multiplex PCR assay was applied. A mixture of 60 forward primers for TCR Vbeta segments and 13 reverse primers for TCR Jbeta segments was used in the multiplex PCR. The CDR3 region of rearranged TCR beta genes was amplified from genomic DNA by a multiplex PCR assay. Amplified TCR beta libraries were sequenced as 87-base-pair reads on the Illumina HiSeq System. The study's processing was this. Across the roughly 700 repertoires, a later analysis counted 80 million or so unique TCR beta chains, roughly 11 million of which were shared by at least two donors. Raw reads were error-corrected and collapsed into unique sequences by a nearest-neighbor algorithm in which closely related sequences were merged to remove PCR and sequencing errors. Alignment of CDR3 sequences to IMGT reference sequences was used to assign V, D and J gene segments. For a sequence to be retained, at least a six-nucleotide match to both a V gene segment and a J gene segment was required. Rearrangements were classified as productive when the CDR3 lacked stop codons and remained in frame with V and J, and all other rearrangements were classified as non-productive. Following IMGT convention, CDR3 was defined as the stretch from the second conserved V-encoded cysteine up to the conserved J-encoded phenylalanine. The earlier analysis of some 600 of the donors excluded sequences that lacked an unambiguous match to a single V gene segment. An earlier analysis of several hundred of the donors classified V segments as functional when productive rearrangements were above 56.7% and as segregating when the standard deviation between donors was above 5%. A statistical classification framework was built to diagnose cytomegalovirus status from the catalog of TCR beta chain sequences. In a later analysis, V and J genes were assigned by comparing TCR nucleotide sequences against IMGT/GENE-DB human TR gene sequences. The TCRdist pipeline was used in a later analysis to assign CDR3 sequences and most-parsimonious VDJ recombination scenarios. In a later analysis, each TCR beta chain was defined by its CDR3 amino acid sequence together with its V-gene family, and reads lacking a unique V-gene family were excluded. A later analysis removed roughly 590 highly shared, low-generation-probability nucleotide sequences to deal with suspected cross-contamination and a sequencing artifact. A later analysis calculated a clonal expansion index for each public chain from normalized within-repertoire ranks of inferred template counts. Generation probabilities in a later analysis came from a VDJ recombination model fitted to out-of-frame rearrangements, and those results were checked against IGoR. In a later analysis, hypergeometric tests were used to score TCR-TCR, TCR-HLA and TCR-CMV co-occurrence, with a repertoire-size bias correction applied to TCR pairs. In a later analysis, false discovery rates were estimated by permuting HLA or CMV assignments 20 times. In a later analysis, co-occurring TCRs were grouped using DBSCAN, with TCRdist sequence similarity added in when clustering inside HLA-allele-positive subsets. Repertoires with fewer than 30,000 or more than 120,000 public chains, plus five repertoires with anomalous nucleotide sharing, were excluded from co-occurrence clustering. TCRdb provides this immuneACCESS table in a form limited to in-frame rearrangements. Some clones are lacking; in checked studies, under half of them reflect an unresolved V gene, and why the rest are absent is not known. D and trimming come from the DNA, and the V and J calls and clone size come from that table. In this sample the table shows roughly 150,000 clones, around 83% of which occur a single time. The ten most abundant clones make up less than 2.5% of the sample.

In the germline V gene, CDR1 corresponds to SGHNT and CDR2 to YENEEA. The junction shows trimming of 5 bases on V and 1 base on J, and the gene matches do not reach 5 bases of it. The CDR3 sequence holds 14 residues, the cysteine and phenylalanine included. Left in the record is the CDR3 DNA by itself, 42 bases read in frame from the first base. The cohort was made up of 500 to 850 healthy bone marrow donors. All cohort members were sampled while nominally healthy, although unrecorded immune exposures were likely present. The donor tested CMV seronegative, placing the donor among the 350 or so seronegative members of the cohort. Every donor gave a peripheral blood sample, and the peripheral blood mononuclear cells from that sample were used for TCR beta sequencing. The Qiagen DNeasy Blood Extraction Kit was used to extract genomic DNA from the blood cell samples.

Recombination joined TRBV11-3 with TRBJ2-7, and 7 junction bases match TRBD1. This clonotype was sampled from a woman aged 18 to 35 in good health and CMV-seronegative. The sequenced sample was PBMCs. The DNA reads as follows: TGTGCCAGCAGCCTCCACAGGGGTTCCTACGAGCAGTACTTC. Translated, it reads CASSLHRGSYEQYF.